Presented here are 8 T cell receptor beta chains from one specimen sequenced in a study of T cells in Graves' hyperthyroidism and ophthalmopathy. Researchers took RNA transcripts and amplified the TCR beta CDR3 regions from them. Researchers ran a first-round RT-PCR on the TCR CDR3 using the HTBI primer set. TCRdb re-called the multiplex PCR reads through MiXCR, storing one row per CDR3 protein. The repertoire consists of more than 350,000 distinct CDR3 sequences, with roughly 17% occurring once and the leading ten covering roughly a third. Sequenced: blood. The receptors originated from a woman aged 30 to 39 with Graves' hyperthyroidism that later progressed to Graves' ophthalmopathy.

The genes are TRBV7-2 and TRBJ1-1, with 12 bases lining up with TRBD1. This CDR3 spans 16 amino acids. J lost 6 bases, V lost 1 base, and 6 bases had no gene match. In germline, CDR1 is SGHTA, CDR2 FQGNSA. CDR3 nucleotides: TGTGCCAGCAGCTTAGGTTGGGGACAGGGGGCCTCTGAAGCTTTCTTT. This translates into CASSLGWGQGASEAFF.

This clonotype was counted at least ten times. The V gene is TRBV7-9, the J gene TRBJ2-1; 8 positions match TRBD2. CDR3 length: 16 amino acids. V dropped 5 bases and J dropped 4; count of bases not matched to a gene: 10. The germline V gene has CDR1 SEHNR and CDR2 FQNEAQ (reference sequence). The CDR3 DNA is TGTGCCAGCAGCACCGGAACTAGCGGAATATACAATGAGCAGTTCTTC. It specifies CASSTGTSGIYNEQFF.

Turning to this clonotype: Lacking the conserved final phenylalanine or tryptophan, this CDR3 likely reflects a read error. The DNA is left out, because the CDR3 cannot be placed on it with certainty; the CDR3 is given as TCRdb lists it. This CDR3 reads CASSPYQNSVSYQETPYL. The genes are TRBV18 and TRBJ2-5. Ends included, the CDR3 has 18 residues. Germline CDR1 reads KGHSH; CDR2 reads LQKENI.

In its sample, this clonotype was seen many times. The junction and the germline gene differ at one end; a read error may be behind it. The V and J genes are TRBV7-9 and TRBJ1-2; 9 positions match TRBD1. The CDR3 loop spans 15 amino acids. The germline CDR1 and CDR2 sequences are SEHNR and FQNEAQ (reference sequence). The CDR3 coding sequence is TGTGCCAGCAGCCCAGGGGACAGGGTTGACTACGGCTACACCTTC. This gives the protein CASSPGDRVDYGYTF.

The genes are TRBV15 and TRBJ1-1; D might be TRBD1 (5 bases). Trimming shortened V by 11 bases and J by 7 bases, and 23 bases separated the two germline ends. Germline loops: CDR1 LNHNV, CDR2 YYDKDF (reference sequence). This CDR3 has 14 amino acids. The CDR3 nucleotides read TGTGCCTCTCGTGGGGACTATTTAGCCATTGAAGCTTTCTTT. Its translation: CASRGDYLAIEAFF.

The V gene is TRBV3-1, the J gene TRBJ1-1, with D possibly TRBD1 on 5 matching bases. Trimming took 1 base from V and 0 from J, leaving 9 bases between them. The CDR3 is 15 amino acids. Germline CDR1 reads LGHDT; CDR2 reads YNNKEL (reference sequence). CDR3 DNA: TGTGCCAGCAGCCAAGGGCAGGGCCTGAACACTGAAGCTTTCTTT. Protein: CASSQGQGLNTEAFF.

In its sample, this clonotype was seen many times. The chain employs TRBV12-3 or TRBV12-4 and TRBJ1-2; D call uncertain. CDR3 size: 15 residues. The V end lost 7 bases, the J end lost 2 bases, and 17 bases lay between the germline ends. The CDR3 nucleotides are TGTGCCAGCATCCTCCTCGCCTCGGGGAACTATGGCTACACCTTC. It yields the protein CASILLASGNYGYTF.

The rearrangement uses TRBV7-2 and TRBJ2-3; 13 bases agree with TRBD2. The CDR3 length is 15 residues. Germline V lookup: CDR1 SGHTA, CDR2 FQGNSA. V trimming: 7 bases; J trimming: 8 bases; junction bases outside the gene matches: 9. This chain's CDR3 is CASNPGLAGSGTQYF. CDR3 in DNA: TGTGCCAGCAACCCGGGACTAGCGGGAAGTGGTACGCAGTATTTT.